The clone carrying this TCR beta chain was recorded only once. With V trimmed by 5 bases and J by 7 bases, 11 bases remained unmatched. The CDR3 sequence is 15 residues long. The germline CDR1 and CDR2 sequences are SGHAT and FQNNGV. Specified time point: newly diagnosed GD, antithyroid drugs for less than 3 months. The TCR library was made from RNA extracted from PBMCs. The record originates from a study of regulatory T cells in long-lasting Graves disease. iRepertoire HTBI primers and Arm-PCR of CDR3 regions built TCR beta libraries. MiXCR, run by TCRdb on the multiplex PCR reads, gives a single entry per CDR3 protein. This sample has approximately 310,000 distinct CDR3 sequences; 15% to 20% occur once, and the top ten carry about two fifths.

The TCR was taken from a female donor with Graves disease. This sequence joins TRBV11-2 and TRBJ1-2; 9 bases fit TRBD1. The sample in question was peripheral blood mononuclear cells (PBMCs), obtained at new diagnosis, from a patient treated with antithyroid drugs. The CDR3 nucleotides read TGTGCCAGCAGCCTCGGGACAGGGAGGTTCTTTGGCTACACCTTC. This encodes CASSLGTGRFFGYTF.